These 21 T cell receptor beta chains share one sample of origin, sequenced in a study of T cell responses to AZD1222 COVID-19 vaccine. The repertoire was sequenced with immunoSEQ multiplex PCR; TCRdb's copy has only in-frame clones and lacks some. The sample records some 180,000 clones, about 93% being singletons. This specimen was peripheral blood, taken 28 days after the second AZD1222 dose. The receptors stem from an adult who received the AZD1222 COVID-19 vaccine.

This chain uses TRBV19 with TRBJ1-5; tentative D call: TRBD1 (5 bases). CDR3 length: 16 amino acids. Trimming left V 7 bases short and J 0 bases short, with 16 bases between. CDR1 and CDR2 from the germline V gene are LNHDA and SQIVND (reference sequence). CDR3 in DNA: TGTGCCAGTATTCCCGGGGGGGGGTATAGCAATCAGCCCCAGCATTTT. It yields the protein CASIPGGGYSNQPQHF. Complete variable domain (other parts from reference TRBV19 and TRBJ1-5): DGGITQSPKYLFRKEGQNVTLSCEQNLNHDAMYWYRQDPGQGLRLIYYSQIVNDFQKGDIAEGYSVSREKKESFPLTVTSAQKNPTAFYLCASIPGGGYSNQPQHFGDGTRLSIL.

The chain employs TRBV11-1 and TRBJ2-1, with D tentatively TRBD2 (5 bases). The CDR3 has 15 residues. Germline lookup yields CDR1 SGHAT and CDR2 FQDESV (reference sequence). V lost 5 bases to trimming and J lost 8 bases, with 19 bases between them. The CDR3, as DNA: TGTGCCAGCAGCCGAAGCGGTGCTCAACACTATGAGCAGTTCTTC. This sequence encodes CASSRSGAQHYEQFF.

The rearrangement uses TRBV11-2 and TRBJ1-6; no reliable D call. V gave up 8 bases and J gave up 3 bases, with 11 bases separating them. The germline gives CDR1 SGHAT, CDR2 FQNNGV. This CDR3 comprises 14 residues. Written as DNA, the CDR3 is TGTGCCAGCTTAGGAGGGAGCTATAATTCACCCCTCCACTTT. This codes for CASLGGSYNSPLHF.

V usage is TRBV3-1 (or the pseudogene TRBV3-2) and J usage is TRBJ2-7, with 7 bases fitting TRBD2. CDR1 and CDR2 from the germline V gene are LGHDT and YNNKEL (reference sequence). This CDR3 region has 19 residues. After removal of 0 bases from V and 1 base from J, the junction contained 15 bases not matched to a gene. The CDR3 nucleotides read TGTGCCAGCAGCCAAGAGGGTGCGGGCGGGGGTTACGTATCCTACGAGCAGTACTTC. It codes for CASSQEGAGGGYVSYEQYF.

V gene TRBV19 combines with J gene TRBJ2-5; 13 bases match TRBD2. The CDR3 has 16 amino acids. V was clipped by 2 bases and J by 5 bases; unmatched bases: 5. In germline, CDR1 is LNHDA, CDR2 SQIVND (reference sequence). The CDR3 DNA reads as TGTGCCAGTAGTATAAGAGGACTAGCGGGGGACGAGACCCAGTACTTC. It yields the protein CASSIRGLAGDETQYF.

V and J are TRBV7-2 and TRBJ2-2; unclear D gene. CDR1 SGHTA and CDR2 FQGNSA come from the germline V gene. This CDR3 is 14 amino acids long. V was cut by 4 bases and J by 1 base, with 7 bases left in between. The CDR3 DNA reads TGTGCCAGCAGCTCATACAGGAACACCGGGGAGCTGTTTTTT. It is translated as CASSSYRNTGELFF.

This clone was observed a few times. This chain's CDR3 is CASSYARESWELFF. The CDR3 DNA follows: TGTGCCAGCAGTTACGCCCGTGAATCGTGGGAGCTGTTTTTT. This sequence joins TRBV6-5 and TRBJ2-2; D not certain. Germline V gene lookup returns CDR1 MNHEY and CDR2 SVGAGI. Trimming left V 2 bases short and J 9 bases short, with 13 bases between. The CDR3 contains 14 residues.

The gene calls are TRBV6-5 and TRBJ1-2; D is unresolved. Germline V gene sequence: CDR1 MNHEY, CDR2 SVGAGI. There are 14 residues in the CDR3. V was pared by 4 bases and J by 4 bases, with 13 bases between. The CDR3 DNA sequence: TGTGCCAGCAGTTCACGTCGACGGGGCTATGGCTACACCTTC. Amino acids: CASSSRRRGYGYTF.

The chain is built from TRBV19 and TRBJ1-2; D is uncertain. The CDR3 spans 13 residues. Trimming took off 11 bases at V and 3 bases at J, with 16 bases between the two ends. In germline, CDR1 is LNHDA, CDR2 SQIVND (reference sequence). This chain's CDR3 is CAAGVHGDYGYTF. CDR3 in DNA: TGTGCCGCCGGGGTTCACGGGGACTATGGCTACACCTTC.

V gene TRBV20-1 combines with J gene TRBJ2-5, with D uncertain. CDR1 is DFQATT and CDR2 is SNEGSKA in the germline V gene (reference sequence). The CDR3 loop spans 10 amino acids. V was clipped by 6 bases and J by 5 bases, with 7 bases between them. Written as DNA, the CDR3 is TGCAGTGCAGTAGCCGAGACCCAGTACTTC. Amino acids: CSAVAETQYF.

This chain joins TRBV7-3 and TRBJ2-5; perhaps D is TRBD1 or TRBD2 (5 bases each). V was trimmed by 5 bases and J by 5 bases, leaving 12 bases between them. Germline CDR1 and CDR2: SGHTA and FQGTGA. The CDR3 runs to 13 residues. The CDR3 here is CASSPSGRETQYF. The CDR3 DNA is TGTGCCAGCAGCCCGTCGGGGCGCGAGACCCAGTACTTC.

In nucleotides, the CDR3 is TGTGCCAGCAGACCAGGGGAGCGGAACACTGAAGCTTTCTTT. Translation: CASRPGERNTEAFF. This chain uses TRBV28 with TRBJ1-1; D may be TRBD1 (6 bases). The CDR3 has 14 residues. CDR1 and CDR2 (germline): MDHEN, SYDVKM. V was pared by 6 bases and J by 1 base, with 12 bases between. Drawing the rest from reference TRBV28 and TRBJ1-1, the complete variable domain is DVKVTQSSRYLVKRTGEKVFLECVQDMDHENMFWYRQDPGLGLRLIYFSYDVKMKEKGDIPEGYSVSREKKERFSLILESASTNQTSMYLCASRPGERNTEAFFGQGTRLTVV.

The chain has TRBV18 and TRBJ2-2, with 11 nucleotides matching TRBD1. This CDR3 contains 16 residues. V lost 3 bases and J lost 5; bases outside the gene matches: 5. Per germline, CDR1 KGHSH and CDR2 LQKENI. The CDR3 DNA follows: TGTGCCAGCTCACCCCCCGGGACAGGGGGGACCGGGGAGCTGTTTTTT. As protein: CASSPPGTGGTGELFF.

The J gene is TRBJ2-1, the V gene TRBV15, with TRBD1 matching over 10 bases. The CDR3 contains 17 residues. CDR1 is LNHNV, CDR2 YYDKDF, per germline (reference sequence). Losses at the gene ends were 0 bases for V and 5 bases for J; bases not matched to a gene: 7. This chain's CDR3 is CATSRDGTGVGDNEQFF. The CDR3 DNA is TGTGCCACCAGCAGAGACGGGACAGGGGTAGGAGACAATGAGCAGTTCTTC.

This clone occurred a few times. The rearrangement links TRBV10-2 to TRBJ1-5; D uncertain. Trimming removed 3 bases from V and 2 bases from J, with 2 bases in between. CDR3 size: 12 residues. Germline V lookup: CDR1 WSHSY, CDR2 SAAADI. CDR3 coding DNA: TGCGCCAGCAGTGACGGCAATCAGCCCCAGCATTTT. This encodes CASSDGNQPQHF.

The chain has TRBV7-3 and TRBJ2-3; D is possibly TRBD2 (6 bases). The CDR3 length is 14 residues. V was cut by 5 bases and J by 0 bases, with 9 bases left in between. Per germline, CDR1 SGHTA and CDR2 FQGTGA. This chain's CDR3 is CASSVGLSTDTQYF. The DNA for the CDR3 is TGTGCCAGCAGCGTCGGACTAAGCACAGATACGCAGTATTTT.

The J gene is TRBJ1-3, the V gene TRBV7-2; no clear D. Trimming pared 1 base from V and 8 bases from J, leaving 18 bases between. The CDR3 is 16 residues long. In germline, CDR1 is SGHTA, CDR2 FQGNSA. CDR3 nucleotides: TGTGCCAGCAGCTTAGAAGACACTCCTAGTCGGGACACCATATATTTT. Translating gives CASSLEDTPSRDTIYF.

The rearrangement links TRBV7-2 to TRBJ2-1; D could derive from TRBD1 or TRBD2 (5 bases each). The CDR3 contains 15 residues. Germline V gene lookup returns CDR1 SGHTA and CDR2 FQGNSA. V lost 5 bases, J lost 2 bases, and 13 bases lay in between. CDR3 sequence (DNA): TGTGCCAGCAGCCCGGACGGGACCCCCTACAATGAGCAGTTCTTC. As protein: CASSPDGTPYNEQFF.

The rearrangement links TRBV19 to TRBJ1-4, with 10 bases lining up with TRBD1. This CDR3 contains 15 residues. Germline CDR1 reads LNHDA; CDR2 reads SQIVND (reference sequence). Germline trimming cut 4 bases from V and 7 bases from J; bases unmatched to any gene: 6. The CDR3 DNA reads TGTGCCAGTAGTACCACCGGGACAGGGGTTGAAAAACTGTTTTTT. Translation gives CASSTTGTGVEKLFF.

The gene calls are TRBV7-9 and TRBJ1-4; 8 bases fit TRBD1. V shed 6 bases, J shed 7 bases, and the junction held 7 bases outside the gene matches. This CDR3 is 14 amino acids long. The germline V gene has CDR1 SEHNR and CDR2 FQNEAQ (reference sequence). The CDR3 loop reads CASRPTGGGEKLFF. In DNA form, the CDR3 reads TGTGCCAGCAGACCAACAGGGGGAGGTGAAAAACTGTTTTTT.

This rearrangement joins TRBV2 to TRBJ1-5, with D maybe TRBD1 (5 bases). The CDR3 has 17 residues. V was clipped by 4 bases and J by 0 bases, with 16 bases between them. Germline V gene sequence: CDR1 SNHLY, CDR2 FYNNEI. The CDR3 DNA reads as TGTGCCAGCAGTGCCGGAAGGGGCGGTTATAGCAATCAGCCCCAGCATTTT. Encoded protein: CASSAGRGGYSNQPQHF.